The source of this TCR beta chain is a study of graft-versus-host responses after intestinal transplantation. Background on the study: After anti-thymocyte globulin induction, recipients took tacrolimus and steroids for approximately 3 years.

Assay: immunoSEQ multiplex PCR; the TCRdb copy retains only in-frame clones and omits some. The data contain approximately 74,000 clones, about 92% of them singletons. The source is a human patient who received an intestinal transplant, so some T cells may come from the graft donor. Sample: PBMCs, taken 98 days after intestinal transplantation.

DNA of the CDR3: TGTGCCAGCAGTTTAATGGGACAGGGATTGGAGCAGTACTTC. Protein product: CASSLMGQGLEQYF. V is TRBV28 and J is TRBJ2-7, with 9 bases that match TRBD1. Germline-derived CDR1 and CDR2 are MDHEN and SYDVKM. Germline trimming cut 2 bases from V and 7 bases from J; bases unmatched to any gene: 6. This CDR3 spans 14 amino acids.